This TCR beta chain derives from a study of vaccination effects on CD4 cells after COVID-19. Details on this clone: Its antigen is as yet unknown.

Before sequencing, viral peptide pools were used by the ViraFEST assay to expand antigen-specific CD4+ T cells. The authors isolated CD4+ T cells after 10 days of culture. Vaccinated participants had no history of SARS-CoV-2 infection and tested negative for nucleocapsid antibodies. General study findings and limits: Only a single clone (1 of 255 vaccine-induced clones in healthy vaccinees) cross-reacted with common cold coronaviruses.

CDR1 is SGHNT and CDR2 is YYREEE in the germline V gene (reference sequence). V was clipped by 4 bases and J by 0 bases, with 14 bases between them. The CDR3 has 16 amino acids. Sequenced by immunoSEQ multiplex PCR; TCRdb stores in-frame clones only, minus some. The data show 70,000 or so clones, 60% to 75% seen once. The V and J genes are TRBV5-4 and TRBJ1-3, with D unclear. This TCR was recovered from a human donor who received a COVID-19 vaccine. Sequenced here: CD4+ T cells from PBMCs cultured with HCoV-NL63 spike peptides, sampled before COVID-19 vaccination. CDR3 bases: TGTGCCAGCAGCCCCTTCGGCAGTAGCTCTGGAAACACCATATATTTT. Translating it yields CASSPFGSSSGNTIYF.